This is a list of T cell receptor beta chains from one sample in a study of blood T cell repertoires in COVID-19. Method: immunoSEQ multiplex PCR; TCRdb's copy keeps in-frame clones and lacks some. The sample contains roughly 90,000 clones, approximately 88% of which appear only once. The sample consisted of peripheral blood. Every receptor here comes from a woman of 80 years or more with active or convalescent COVID-19. The CDR3 runs from the conserved cysteine through the conserved F or W. Fields, in order: J gene, V gene, D gene, clone size, CDR3 DNA, CDR3 protein. A D gene is named only where the DNA matches it firmly. Only part of the rows carry a size: once, few, many, or a class if the clone is expanded.

j_gene: TRBJ1-2; v_gene: TRBV5-5; d_gene: TRBD1; abundance: few; CDR3nt: TGTGCCAGCAGCTTGGCGGGGACAGTGAACTATGGCTACACCTTC; CDR3aa: CASSLAGTVNYGYTF
j_gene: TRBJ2-1; v_gene: TRBV2; d_gene: NA; abundance: NA; CDR3nt: TGTGCCAGCAGCCAGGGGAATGAGCAGTTCTTC; CDR3aa: CASSQGNEQFF
j_gene: TRBJ2-3; v_gene: TRBV6-2/TRBV6-3; d_gene: NA; abundance: NA; CDR3nt: TGTGCCAGCAGTGACCCCCATAGCGGAAACACAGATACGCAGTATTTT; CDR3aa: CASSDPHSGNTDTQYF
j_gene: TRBJ1-1; v_gene: TRBV6-1; d_gene: TRBD1; abundance: NA; CDR3nt: TGTGCCAGCAGTTGGGACAGGGAAGCTTTCTTT; CDR3aa: CASSWDREAFF
j_gene: TRBJ1-1; v_gene: TRBV5-1; d_gene: NA; abundance: NA; CDR3nt: TGCGCCAGCAGCTTCGCGGGACGGGAGAACACTGAAGCTTTCTTT; CDR3aa: CASSFAGRENTEAFF
j_gene: TRBJ1-1; v_gene: TRBV14; d_gene: TRBD1; abundance: once; CDR3nt: TGTGCCAGCAGCCCGGACAGGTCATTGATGAATGCTTTCTTT; CDR3aa: CASSPDRSLMNAFF
j_gene: TRBJ2-1; v_gene: TRBV5-4; d_gene: TRBD2; abundance: NA; CDR3nt: TGTGCCAGCAGCTTGGCTAGCGGGCTCAACAATGAGCAGTTCTTC; CDR3aa: CASSLASGLNNEQFF
j_gene: TRBJ2-3; v_gene: TRBV3-1/TRBV3-2; d_gene: TRBD2; abundance: NA; CDR3nt: TGTGCCAGCAGCCAAGAATCGGCGGGGGGGCAAGATACGCAGTATTTT; CDR3aa: CASSQESAGGQDTQYF
j_gene: TRBJ1-4; v_gene: TRBV12-5; d_gene: NA; abundance: NA; CDR3nt: TGTGCTAGTGGTTTGGACAGGTGGACATGGCCTAATGAAAAACTGTTTTTT; CDR3aa: CASGLDRWTWPNEKLFF
j_gene: TRBJ1-2; v_gene: TRBV25-1; d_gene: NA; abundance: NA; CDR3nt: TGTGCCAGCAGTGATCTGGGGGGGGGCGATGGCTACACCTTC; CDR3aa: CASSDLGGGDGYTF
j_gene: TRBJ2-2; v_gene: TRBV6-6; d_gene: NA; abundance: NA; CDR3nt: TGTGCCAGCAGTGAGACTAGAAACACCGGGGAGCTGTTTTTT; CDR3aa: CASSETRNTGELFF
j_gene: TRBJ2-1; v_gene: TRBV4-2; d_gene: TRBD2; abundance: NA; CDR3nt: TGTGCCAGCAGCCAAGGGACTAGCGGCTCCTACAATGAGCAGTTCTTC; CDR3aa: CASSQGTSGSYNEQFF
j_gene: TRBJ2-7; v_gene: TRBV6-4; d_gene: NA; abundance: few; CDR3nt: TGTGCCAGCAGTGACTCCCTAGGGGACGAGCAGTACTTC; CDR3aa: CASSDSLGDEQYF
j_gene: TRBJ1-6; v_gene: TRBV5-4; d_gene: NA; abundance: few; CDR3nt: TGTGCCAGCAGCTTGGCGGCCCGGGATTCACCCCTCCACTTT; CDR3aa: CASSLAARDSPLHF
j_gene: TRBJ2-7; v_gene: TRBV19; d_gene: NA; abundance: NA; CDR3nt: TGTGCCAGTAGTCCCCTCGGGGGAAGGCGCTCCTACGAGCAGTACTTC; CDR3aa: CASSPLGGRRSYEQYF
j_gene: TRBJ2-3; v_gene: TRBV7-9; d_gene: NA; abundance: NA; CDR3nt: TGTGCCAGCAGCCGGGACTGGGCCCCAGATACGCAGTATTTT; CDR3aa: CASSRDWAPDTQYF
j_gene: TRBJ1-1; v_gene: TRBV5-1; d_gene: NA; abundance: NA; CDR3nt: TGCGCCAGCAGCTTGGGACAGGAGAACACTGAAGCTTTCTTT; CDR3aa: CASSLGQENTEAFF
j_gene: TRBJ2-7; v_gene: TRBV20-1; d_gene: TRBD2; abundance: NA; CDR3nt: TGCAGTGCTAGTACCCAGCGGGAGGGCCCATTTTACGAGCAGTACTTC; CDR3aa: CSASTQREGPFYEQYF
j_gene: TRBJ2-5; v_gene: TRBV28; d_gene: NA; abundance: NA; CDR3nt: TGTGCCAGCGGGGGAGGGGGTTTAGAGACCCAGTACTTC; CDR3aa: CASGGGGLETQYF